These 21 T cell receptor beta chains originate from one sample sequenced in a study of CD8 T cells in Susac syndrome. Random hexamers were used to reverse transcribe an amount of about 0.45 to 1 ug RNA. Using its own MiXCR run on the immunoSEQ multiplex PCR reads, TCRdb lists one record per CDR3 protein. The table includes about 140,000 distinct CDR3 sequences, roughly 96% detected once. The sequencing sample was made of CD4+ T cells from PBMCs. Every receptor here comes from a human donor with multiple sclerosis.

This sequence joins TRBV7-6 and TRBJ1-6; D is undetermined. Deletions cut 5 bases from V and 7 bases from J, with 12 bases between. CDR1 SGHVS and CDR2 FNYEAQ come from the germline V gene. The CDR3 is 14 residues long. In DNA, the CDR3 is TGTGCCAGCAGCCAAGTAGAAGCCAATTCACCCCTCCACTTT. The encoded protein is CASSQVEANSPLHF.

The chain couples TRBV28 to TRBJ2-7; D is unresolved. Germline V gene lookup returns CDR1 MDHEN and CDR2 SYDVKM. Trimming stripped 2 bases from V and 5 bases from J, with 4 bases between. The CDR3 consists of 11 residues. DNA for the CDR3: TGTGCCAGCAGTTTACGTAACGAGCAGTACTTC. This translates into CASSLRNEQYF.

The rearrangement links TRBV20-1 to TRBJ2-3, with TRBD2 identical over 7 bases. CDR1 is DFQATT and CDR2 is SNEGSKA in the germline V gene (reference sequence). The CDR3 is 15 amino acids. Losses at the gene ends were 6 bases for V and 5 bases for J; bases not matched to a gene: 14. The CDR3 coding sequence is TGCAGTGCCCCCGATGCGGCGGGGGATATAGATACGCAGTATTTT. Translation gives CSAPDAAGDIDTQYF.

The CDR3, as DNA: TGTGCCTCGAACAGGGTCGCCGGGGAGCTGTTTTTT. This sequence encodes CASNRVAGELFF. The chain joins TRBV30 to TRBJ2-2, with D perhaps matching TRBD1 (6 bases). V dropped 7 bases and J dropped 6 bases, with 12 bases sitting between them. Germline V gene sequence: CDR1 GTSNPN, CDR2 SVGIG (reference sequence). The CDR3 runs 12 residues.

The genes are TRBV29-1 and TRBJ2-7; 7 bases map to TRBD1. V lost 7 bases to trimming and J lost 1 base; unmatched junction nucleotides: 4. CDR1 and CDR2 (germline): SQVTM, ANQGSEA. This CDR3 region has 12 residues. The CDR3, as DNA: TGCAGCGGCCGGGACAGTTCCTACGAGCAGTACTTC. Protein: CSGRDSSYEQYF.

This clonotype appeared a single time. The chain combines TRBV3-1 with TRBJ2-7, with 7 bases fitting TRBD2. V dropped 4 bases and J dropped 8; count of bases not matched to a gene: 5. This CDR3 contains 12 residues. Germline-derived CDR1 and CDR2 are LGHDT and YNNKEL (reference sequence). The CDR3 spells CASSPGTIQQYF. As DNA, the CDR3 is TGTGCCAGCAGCCCCGGGACTATTCAGCAGTACTTC.

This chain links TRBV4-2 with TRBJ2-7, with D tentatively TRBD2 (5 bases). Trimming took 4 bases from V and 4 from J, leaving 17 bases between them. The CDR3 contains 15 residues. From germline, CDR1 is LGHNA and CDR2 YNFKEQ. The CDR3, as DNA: TGTGCCAGCAGCCGAGACCGGGGATATGAGTACGAGCAGTACTTC. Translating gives CASSRDRGYEYEQYF.

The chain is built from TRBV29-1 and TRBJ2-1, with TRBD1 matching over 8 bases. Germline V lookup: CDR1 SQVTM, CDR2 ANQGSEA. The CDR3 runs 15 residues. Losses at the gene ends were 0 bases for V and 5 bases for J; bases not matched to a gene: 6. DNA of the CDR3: TGCAGCGTTGAAGACGATGGACAGGGAAACAATGAGCAGTTCTTC. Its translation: CSVEDDGQGNNEQFF.

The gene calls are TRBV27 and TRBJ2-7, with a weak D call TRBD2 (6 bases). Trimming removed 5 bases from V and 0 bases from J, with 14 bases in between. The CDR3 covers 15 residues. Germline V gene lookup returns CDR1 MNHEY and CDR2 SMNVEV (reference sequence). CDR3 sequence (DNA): TGTGCCAGCAGTCGCGCGGGGCAGGGCTCCTACGAGCAGTACTTC. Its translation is CASSRAGQGSYEQYF.

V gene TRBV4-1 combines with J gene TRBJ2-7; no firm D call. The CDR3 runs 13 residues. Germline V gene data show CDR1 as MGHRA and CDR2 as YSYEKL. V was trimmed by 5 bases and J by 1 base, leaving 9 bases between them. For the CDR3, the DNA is TGCGCCAGCAGCGAGGATCTTTCCTACGAGCAGTACTTC. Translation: CASSEDLSYEQYF.

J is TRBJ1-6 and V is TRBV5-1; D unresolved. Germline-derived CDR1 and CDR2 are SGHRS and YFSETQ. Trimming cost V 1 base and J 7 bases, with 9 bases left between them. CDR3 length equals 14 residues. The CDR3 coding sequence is TGCGCCAGCAGCTTGAAAGGGTTAAATTCACCCCTCCACTTT. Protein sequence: CASSLKGLNSPLHF. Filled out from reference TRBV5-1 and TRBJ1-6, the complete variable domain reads KAGVTQTPRYLIKTRGQQVTLSCSPISGHRSVSWYQQTPGQGLQFLFEYFSETQRNKGNFPGRFSGRQFSNSRSEMNVSTLELGDSALYLCASSLKGLNSPLHFGNGTRLTVT.

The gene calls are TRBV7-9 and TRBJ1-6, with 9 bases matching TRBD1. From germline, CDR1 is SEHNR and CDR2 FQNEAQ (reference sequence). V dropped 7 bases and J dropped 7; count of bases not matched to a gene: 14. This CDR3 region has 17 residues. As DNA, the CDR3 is TGTGCCAGCACCTCCATACAGGGGGCCTCAAGGAATTCACCCCTCCACTTT. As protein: CASTSIQGASRNSPLHF.

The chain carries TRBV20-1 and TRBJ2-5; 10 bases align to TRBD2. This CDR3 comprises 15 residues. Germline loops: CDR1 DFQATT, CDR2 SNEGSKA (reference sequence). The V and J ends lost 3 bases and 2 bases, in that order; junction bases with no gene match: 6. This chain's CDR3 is CSASPASGGQETQYF. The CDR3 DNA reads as TGCAGTGCTAGTCCGGCTAGCGGGGGACAAGAGACCCAGTACTTC.

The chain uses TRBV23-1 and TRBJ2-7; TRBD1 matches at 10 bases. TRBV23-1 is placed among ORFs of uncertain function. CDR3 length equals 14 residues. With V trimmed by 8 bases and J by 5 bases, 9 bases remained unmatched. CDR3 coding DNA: TGCGCCAGCTATAGGAGGGACAGGGGAAACGAGCAGTACTTC. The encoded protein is CASYRRDRGNEQYF.

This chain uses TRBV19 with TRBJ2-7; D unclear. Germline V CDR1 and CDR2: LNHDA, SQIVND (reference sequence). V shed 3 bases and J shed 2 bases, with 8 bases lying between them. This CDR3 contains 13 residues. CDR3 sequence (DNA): TGTGCCAGTAGTATGGGCGGACCCTACGAGCAGTACTTC. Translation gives CASSMGGPYEQYF.

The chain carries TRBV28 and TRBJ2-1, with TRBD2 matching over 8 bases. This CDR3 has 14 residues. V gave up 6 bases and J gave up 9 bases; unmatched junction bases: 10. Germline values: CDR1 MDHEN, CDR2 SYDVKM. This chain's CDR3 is CASRATGLVVEQFF. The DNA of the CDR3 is TGTGCCAGCAGGGCGACGGGACTAGTAGTTGAGCAGTTCTTC. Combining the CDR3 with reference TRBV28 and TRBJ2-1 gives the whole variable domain DVKVTQSSRYLVKRTGEKVFLECVQDMDHENMFWYRQDPGLGLRLIYFSYDVKMKEKGDIPEGYSVSREKKERFSLILESASTNQTSMYLCASRATGLVVEQFFGPGTRLTVL.

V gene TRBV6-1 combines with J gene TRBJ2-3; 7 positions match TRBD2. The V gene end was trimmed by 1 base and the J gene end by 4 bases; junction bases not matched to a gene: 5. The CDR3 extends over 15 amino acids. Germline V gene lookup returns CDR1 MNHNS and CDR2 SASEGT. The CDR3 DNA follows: TGTGCCAGCAGTGAAGTCGGCGGGAGAGCAGATACGCAGTATTTT. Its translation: CASSEVGGRADTQYF.

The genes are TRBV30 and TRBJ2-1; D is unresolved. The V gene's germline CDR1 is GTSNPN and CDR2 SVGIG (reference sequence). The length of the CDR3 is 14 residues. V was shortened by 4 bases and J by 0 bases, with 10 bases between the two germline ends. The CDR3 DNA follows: TGTGCCTGGATGCGATCTAGCTCCTACAATGAGCAGTTCTTC. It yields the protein CAWMRSSSYNEQFF.

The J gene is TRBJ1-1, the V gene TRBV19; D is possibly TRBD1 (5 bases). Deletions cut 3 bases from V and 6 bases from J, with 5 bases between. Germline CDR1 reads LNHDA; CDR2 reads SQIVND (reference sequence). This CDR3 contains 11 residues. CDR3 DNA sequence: TGTGCCAGTAGTATCAGGGCTGAAGCTTTCTTT. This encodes CASSIRAEAFF.

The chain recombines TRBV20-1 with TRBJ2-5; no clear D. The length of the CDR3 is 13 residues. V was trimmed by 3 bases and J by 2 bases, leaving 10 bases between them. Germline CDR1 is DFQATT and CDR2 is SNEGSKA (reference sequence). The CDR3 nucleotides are TGCAGTGCTAGCAGCACTCTTCAAGAGACCCAGTACTTC. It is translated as CSASSTLQETQYF.

As DNA, the CDR3 is TGTGCCAGCAGGCGGGACTCGAGCTCCTACAATGAGCAGTTCTTC. It is translated as CASRRDSSSYNEQFF. This rearrangement joins TRBV2 to TRBJ2-1; weak D call: TRBD2 (6 bases). Germline V gene data show CDR1 as SNHLY and CDR2 as FYNNEI. The CDR3 loop spans 15 amino acids. Trimming left V 6 bases short and J 0 bases short, with 12 bases between. The full variable domain, completed using reference TRBV2 and TRBJ2-1, is EPEVTQTPSHQVTQMGQEVILRCVPISNHLYFYWYRQILGQKVEFLVSFYNNEISEKSEIFDDQFSVERPDGSNFTLKIRSTKLEDSAMYFCASRRDSSSYNEQFFGPGTRLTVL.